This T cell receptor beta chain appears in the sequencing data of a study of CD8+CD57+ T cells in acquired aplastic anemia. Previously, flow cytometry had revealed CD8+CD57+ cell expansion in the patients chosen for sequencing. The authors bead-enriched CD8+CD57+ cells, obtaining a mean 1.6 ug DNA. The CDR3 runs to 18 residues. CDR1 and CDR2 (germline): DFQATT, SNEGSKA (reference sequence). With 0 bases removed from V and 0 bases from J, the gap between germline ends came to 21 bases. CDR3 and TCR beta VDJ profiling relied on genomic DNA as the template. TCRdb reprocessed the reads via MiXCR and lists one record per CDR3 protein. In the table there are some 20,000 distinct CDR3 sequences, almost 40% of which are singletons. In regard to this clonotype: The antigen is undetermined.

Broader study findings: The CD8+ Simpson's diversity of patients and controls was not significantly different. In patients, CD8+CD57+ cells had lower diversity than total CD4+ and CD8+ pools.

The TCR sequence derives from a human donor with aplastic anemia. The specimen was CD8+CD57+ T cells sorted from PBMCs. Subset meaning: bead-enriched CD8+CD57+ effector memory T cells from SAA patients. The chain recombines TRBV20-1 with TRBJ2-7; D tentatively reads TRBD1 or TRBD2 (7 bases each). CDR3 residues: CSARDRGERGQSSYEQYF. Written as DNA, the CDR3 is TGCAGTGCTAGAGATAGGGGGGAGCGGGGACAGAGCTCCTACGAGCAGTACTTC.